This T cell receptor beta chain was documented in a study of shared clonotypes between healthy human individuals. TCRdb's table, derived via immunoSEQ multiplex PCR, lists solely in-frame clones and lacks some. The table includes about 1 million clones, about 76% detected once. This CDR3 contains 15 residues. Trimming removed 4 bases from V and 6 bases from J; junction bases left unmatched: 9. CDR1 and CDR2 from the germline V gene are SGHNT and YYREEE (reference sequence). This chain links TRBV5-4 with TRBJ2-3, with 9 bases matching TRBD2. The TCR sequence derives from a man aged 18 to 35 in good health. Sequenced input: memory CD4+ T cells sorted from blood. Subset: CD45RA-negative fraction. DNA of the CDR3: TGTGCCAGCAGCCTGACTAGCGGATGGGGGGATACGCAGTATTTT. As protein: CASSLTSGWGDTQYF.